Below, one TCR beta chain is given with its context. Its specificity is unknown. This sample is part of a study of cytomegalovirus exposure and HLA in healthy donors. Overall study results and limits: Sequencing likely produced, as an artifact, a cluster of highly shared sequence variants. A later analysis found TCR association rates differed by HLA locus, highest for DRB1 and lowest for HLA-C.

The CDR3 length is 14 residues. V shed 6 bases and J 9 bases; nucleotides not matched to a gene: 8. Germline values: CDR1 LNHDA, CDR2 SQIVND (reference sequence). Vbeta (60) and Jbeta (13) primers were used in the PCR. The protocol was immunoSEQ multiplex PCR, while the TCRdb copy is restricted to in-frame clones and leaves out a portion. The sample shows 130,000 or so clones, nearly 80% of them seen only once. V usage is TRBV19 and J usage is TRBJ1-1; TRBD1 matches 12 bases. This clonotype was obtained from a woman aged 40 to 50 in good health and CMV-seronegative. The sequencing sample was made of PBMCs. CDR3 DNA sequence: TGTGCCAGTAGACTGCCTGGGACAGGGGGCAAAGCTTTCTTT. Translated, it gives CASRLPGTGGKAFF.